This passage covers 17 T cell receptor beta chains from one sample sequenced in a study of Ad26.COV2.S vaccination and SARS-CoV-2 variants. Clones were sequenced by immunoSEQ multiplex PCR, and TCRdb holds only the in-frame ones, with some missing. The table records hundreds of thousands of clones, roughly nine tenths of them present only once. This sample's treatment: 15 to 20 received Ad26.COV2.S at low or high dose, single or two shots; about five received placebo; per-sample allocation not given. Specimen acquisition occurred on day 63 following the initial vaccine or placebo injection. Specimen: peripheral blood, collected in a trial of Ad26.COV2.S vaccine versus placebo. Receptors originate from a person between 18 and 59 years old who received the Ad26.COV2.S COVID-19 vaccine or a placebo.

The chain recombines TRBV15 with TRBJ2-1; tentative D call: TRBD2 (6 bases). This CDR3 region has 14 residues. Trimming shortened V by 3 bases and J by 0 bases, and 6 bases separated the two germline ends. In germline, CDR1 is LNHNV, CDR2 YYDKDF (reference sequence). CDR3 in amino acids: CATSSGSSYNEQFF. The CDR3 DNA sequence: TGTGCCACCAGCAGCGGGAGCTCCTACAATGAGCAGTTCTTC.

This rearrangement joins TRBV7-8 to TRBJ2-1, with D unresolved. Trimming took 4 bases from V and 8 from J, leaving 21 bases between them. The germline CDR1 and CDR2 sequences are SGHVS and FQNEAQ. This CDR3 region has 16 residues. The CDR3 DNA follows: TGTGCCAGCAGCTCCCGAGCAGTGACCCAATCCGATGAGCAGTTCTTC. Translating gives CASSSRAVTQSDEQFF.

The chain employs TRBV9 and TRBJ2-1; perhaps TRBD2 as D (6 bases). V shed 0 bases and J shed 2 bases, with 9 bases lying between them. Per the germline V gene, CDR1 is SGDLS and CDR2 is YYNGEE. The CDR3 loop spans 15 amino acids. CDR3 in DNA: TGTGCCAGCAGCGTAGGCGGGAACGCCTACAATGAGCAGTTCTTC. Amino acid sequence: CASSVGGNAYNEQFF. Filled out from reference TRBV9 and TRBJ2-1, the complete variable domain reads DSGVTQTPKHLITATGQRVTLRCSPRSGDLSVYWYQQSLDQGLQFLIQYYNGEERAKGNILERFSAQQFPDLHSELNLSSLELGDSALYFCASSVGGNAYNEQFFGPGTRLTVL.

This chain links TRBV5-1 with TRBJ1-4; no firm D call. Germline V gene sequence: CDR1 SGHRS, CDR2 YFSETQ. V lost 0 bases and J lost 8, with 11 bases in between. The CDR3 consists of 14 residues. As DNA, the CDR3 is TGCGCCAGCAGCTTGGTGGCGGGGAGCGAAAAACTGTTTTTT. This translates into CASSLVAGSEKLFF. Full variable domain (remainder filled in from reference TRBV5-1 and TRBJ1-4): KAGVTQTPRYLIKTRGQQVTLSCSPISGHRSVSWYQQTPGQGLQFLFEYFSETQRNKGNFPGRFSGRQFSNSRSEMNVSTLELGDSALYLCASSLVAGSEKLFFGSGTQLSVL.

The chain uses TRBV28 and TRBJ1-2, with no clear D. This CDR3 region has 11 residues. V was pared by 1 base and J by 5 bases, with 2 bases between. CDR1 is MDHEN and CDR2 is SYDVKM in the germline V gene. The CDR3: CASSLFYGYTF. The CDR3 DNA is TGTGCCAGCAGTTTATTTTATGGCTACACCTTC.

This clone has just one count. The V and J genes are TRBV5-5 and TRBJ1-4; D not certain. In germline, CDR1 is SGHKS, CDR2 YYEKEE (reference sequence). Trimming shortened V by 4 bases and J by 0 bases, and 16 bases separated the two germline ends. The CDR3 totals 17 residues. This CDR3 reads CASSPQFDPATNEKLFF. The CDR3 region has the DNA TGTGCCAGCAGCCCCCAGTTCGACCCCGCAACTAATGAAAAACTGTTTTTT.

This clone was observed once. Here the CDR3 reads CASSIRILGGDFSNEQFF. CDR3 bases: TGCGCCAGCAGCATCAGGATATTAGGAGGCGATTTCTCGAATGAGCAGTTCTTC. J is TRBJ2-1 and V is TRBV5-1, with a possible D match to TRBD2 (5 bases). Germline CDR1 is SGHRS and CDR2 is YFSETQ. The CDR3 extends over 18 amino acids. V shed 4 bases and J shed 7 bases, with 27 bases lying between them.

This chain links TRBV4-1 with TRBJ1-1, with D uncertain. This CDR3 spans 14 amino acids. The germline V gene has CDR1 MGHRA and CDR2 YSYEKL. Trimming took off 6 bases at V and 0 bases at J, with 11 bases between the two ends. The CDR3 here is CASRESWLNTEAFF. For the CDR3, the DNA is TGCGCCAGCAGAGAGAGCTGGTTGAACACTGAAGCTTTCTTT.

This clone was picked up a small number of times. V usage is TRBV7-2 and J usage is TRBJ1-5; D may be TRBD1 (6 bases). Trimming took off 4 bases at V and 7 bases at J, with 14 bases between the two ends. Germline CDR1 is SGHTA and CDR2 is FQGNSA. This CDR3 spans 14 amino acids. The CDR3 DNA sequence: TGTGCCAGCAGCTCAGTCCACAGGGACCAGCCCCAGCATTTT. Encoded protein: CASSSVHRDQPQHF.

The rearrangement joins TRBV15 to TRBJ1-1, with 7 bases fitting TRBD1. The CDR3 has 17 amino acids. Germline V gives CDR1 LNHNV, CDR2 YYDKDF (reference sequence). V lost 1 base, J lost 1 base, and 9 bases stayed unmatched. Written as DNA, the CDR3 is TGTGCCACCAGCAGAGGATATAACAGGGACAGGAACACTGAAGCTTTCTTT. The encoded protein is CATSRGYNRDRNTEAFF.

This chain joins TRBV7-3 and TRBJ2-1; D unresolved. This CDR3 is built from 13 residues. Trimming removed 5 bases from V and 6 bases from J, with 11 bases in between. Germline lookup yields CDR1 SGHTA and CDR2 FQGTGA. As DNA, the CDR3 is TGTGCCAGCAGCCATGGGCCCCGCAATGAGCAGTTCTTC. This codes for CASSHGPRNEQFF.

The genes are TRBV3-1 (or the pseudogene TRBV3-2) and TRBJ2-3, with TRBD1 identical over 8 bases. The length of the CDR3 is 16 residues. V dropped 4 bases and J dropped 4; count of bases not matched to a gene: 10. Per germline, CDR1 LGHDT and CDR2 YNNKEL (reference sequence). CDR3 amino acids: CASSRPDRVIPDTQYF. DNA for the CDR3: TGTGCCAGCAGCCGCCCGGACAGGGTTATACCAGATACGCAGTATTTT.

The chain combines TRBV30 with TRBJ1-4, with 7 bases identical to TRBD1. The germline V gene has CDR1 GTSNPN and CDR2 SVGIG (reference sequence). V dropped 0 bases and J dropped 8; count of bases not matched to a gene: 0. The CDR3 loop spans 12 amino acids. CDR3 residues: CAWSVTGEKLFF. The DNA for the CDR3 is TGTGCCTGGAGTGTGACAGGGGAAAAACTGTTTTTT.

The genes are TRBV7-2 and TRBJ1-1; TRBD1 is a possible D gene (5 bases). The germline V gene has CDR1 SGHTA and CDR2 FQGNSA. The V and J ends lost 2 bases and 3 bases respectively, with 10 bases between them. This CDR3 comprises 14 residues. This CDR3 is CASSLLRGDTEAFF. CDR3 nucleotide sequence: TGTGCCAGCAGCTTACTCCGGGGGGACACTGAAGCTTTCTTT.

V gene TRBV2 combines with J gene TRBJ2-1; 9 bases line up with TRBD2. Trimming removed 7 bases from V and 16 bases from J; junction bases left unmatched: 14. The CDR3 is 13 residues long. Germline V lookup: CDR1 SNHLY, CDR2 FYNNEI. CDR3: CASTVSGRAVFFF. DNA of the CDR3: TGTGCCAGCACTGTTAGCGGGAGAGCGGTCTTCTTCTTC.

The chain couples TRBV5-1 to TRBJ1-1, with 8 nucleotides matching TRBD1. Germline trimming cut 4 bases from V and 1 base from J; bases unmatched to any gene: 3. In germline, CDR1 is SGHRS, CDR2 YFSETQ. This CDR3 contains 14 residues. The CDR3 is CASSKGQENTEAFF. The CDR3 DNA sequence: TGCGCCAGCAGCAAGGGACAGGAGAACACTGAAGCTTTCTTT. Full variable domain (rest looked up from reference TRBV5-1 and TRBJ1-1): KAGVTQTPRYLIKTRGQQVTLSCSPISGHRSVSWYQQTPGQGLQFLFEYFSETQRNKGNFPGRFSGRQFSNSRSEMNVSTLELGDSALYLCASSKGQENTEAFFGQGTRLTVV.

CDR3 in DNA: TGTGCCAGCAGCCTCCGGGACAGGGGGGCAGACAATGAGCAGTTCTTC. Its protein product is CASSLRDRGADNEQFF. The chain links TRBV7-9 to TRBJ2-1; 11 bases align to TRBD1. The CDR3 spans 16 residues. Trimming removed 5 bases from V and 5 bases from J; junction bases left unmatched: 8. Germline lookup yields CDR1 SEHNR and CDR2 FQNEAQ (reference sequence). The variable domain in full, with the rest retrieved from reference TRBV7-9 and TRBJ2-1, is DTGVSQNPRHKITKRGQNVTFRCDPISEHNRLYWYRQTLGQGPEFLTYFQNEAQLEKSRLLSDRFSAERPKGSFSTLEIQRTEQGDSAMYLCASSLRDRGADNEQFFGPGTRLTVL.